Listed below are T cell receptor beta chains from one sample, sequenced in a study of response to subunit inactivated influenza vaccine. TCRdb re-called the RT-PCR reads through MiXCR, storing one row per CDR3 protein. The sample carries roughly 790,000 distinct CDR3 sequences, over 20% recorded once. Sample: PBMCs from blood, taken 4 to 6 days after vaccination. These receptors were collected from a man aged 50-60 years who received an inactivated influenza vaccine. Both conserved end residues are part of each CDR3. D genes are given only for firm matches. Clone size is not always given. Where it is, it says once, few, many or a class for expanded clones.

cdr3_aa cdr3_nt d_call clone_size j_call cdr3_length v_call
CASSVVPTNALGGYTF TGTGCCAGCAGCGTAGTCCCAACTAACGCCCTAGGGGGCTACACCTTC - - TRBJ1-2 16 TRBV9
CASSLGARVFF TGCGCCAGCAGCTTAGGGGCCCGGGTTTTCTTT - many TRBJ1-1 11 TRBV5-1
CASREGTDTQYF TGCGCCAGCAGGGAGGGCACAGATACGCAGTATTTT - - TRBJ2-3 12 TRBV5-1
CASSFQGLAGGMDTQYF TGTGCCAGCAGTTTTCAGGGACTAGCGGGGGGTATGGATACGCAGTATTTT TRBD2 few TRBJ2-3 17 TRBV12-3/TRBV12-4
CASSVEGRDNEQFF TGTGCCAGCAGCGTAGAAGGGAGGGACAATGAGCAGTTCTTC TRBD2 many TRBJ2-1 14 TRBV9
CSATSGTGGRQYF TGCAGTGCTACCTCCGGGACAGGGGGTCGGCAGTACTTC TRBD1 many TRBJ2-7 13 TRBV20-1
CAISESEIANTGELFF TGTGCCATCAGTGAGTCGGAGATCGCGAACACCGGGGAGCTGTTTTTT - once TRBJ2-2 16 TRBV10-3
CASSPTTGGETQYF TGTGCCAGCAGCCCCACGACAGGGGGGGAGACCCAGTACTTC TRBD1 - TRBJ2-5 14 TRBV7-6
CASSLAPGQGAWQPQHF TGTGCCAGCAGCTTAGCTCCGGGACAGGGGGCCTGGCAGCCCCAGCATTTT TRBD1 - TRBJ1-5 17 TRBV7-2
CASSLRGTGTYEQYF TGTGCCAGCAGCTTAAGAGGGACAGGAACCTACGAGCAGTACTTC TRBD1 - TRBJ2-7 15 TRBV11-2
CSVEKADGTQYF TGCAGCGTTGAAAAAGCAGATGGTACGCAGTATTTT - few TRBJ2-3 12 TRBV29-1
CASSGLRGVAYNEQFF TGTGCCAGCAGCGGTCTAAGAGGGGTCGCCTACAATGAGCAGTTCTTC - few TRBJ2-1 16 TRBV6-1
CSVRTSGSMTEQFF TGCAGCGTTAGGACTAGCGGGAGTATGACTGAGCAGTTCTTC TRBD2 many TRBJ2-1 14 TRBV29-1
CSARDRRTITEQFF TGCAGTGCTAGAGATCGGAGGACTATCACTGAGCAGTTCTTC - - TRBJ2-1 14 TRBV20-1
CASSPNSGFQETQYF TGTGCCAGCAGTCCTAATAGCGGGTTTCAAGAGACCCAGTACTTC TRBD2 many TRBJ2-5 15 TRBV12-3/TRBV12-4
CASSQDEGTNEKLFF TGCGCCAGCAGCCAGGACGAGGGGACTAATGAAAAACTGTTTTTT - few TRBJ1-4 15 TRBV4-1
CAMGPGPREQYF TGTGCCATGGGCCCCGGGCCAAGGGAGCAGTACTTC - - TRBJ2-7 12 TRBV5-6
CASRRLSADTQYF TGTGCCAGCCGTCGGCTATCGGCAGATACGCAGTATTTT - many TRBJ2-3 13 TRBV27
CASSFGWYSLDGTDTQYF TGTGCCAGCAGTTTTGGGTGGTATAGTTTGGATGGCACAGATACGCAGTATTTT - - TRBJ2-3 18 TRBV27
CASSPSTETQYF TGTGCCAGCAGCCCCAGCACGGAGACCCAGTACTTC - - TRBJ2-5 12 TRBV7-9
CASSSGTRVEQYF TGTGCCAGCAGTTCCGGGACTAGGGTCGAGCAGTACTTC TRBD2 once TRBJ2-7 13 TRBV7-2
CSAHRGVEQYF TGCAGTGCCCATAGGGGGGTAGAGCAGTACTTC - few TRBJ2-7 11 TRBV20-1
CASSRGQVESNEQFF TGTGCCAGCTCACGGGGACAGGTCGAATCGAATGAGCAGTTCTTC TRBD1 - TRBJ2-1 15 TRBV18
CASSSQGRDQPQHF TGTGCCAGCAGCTCACAGGGGCGGGATCAGCCCCAGCATTTT TRBD1 - TRBJ1-5 14 TRBV12-3/TRBV12-4
CASNHGNKGWETQYF TGTGCCAGCAACCACGGGAACAAGGGTTGGGAGACCCAGTACTTC - - TRBJ2-5 15 TRBV7-9
CAISESGSGETQYF TGTGCCATCAGTGAGTCGGGTAGCGGAGAGACCCAGTACTTC - few TRBJ2-5 14 TRBV10-3
CASITPYEQYF TGTGCCAGCATCACTCCGTACGAGCAGTACTTC - few TRBJ2-7 11 TRBV7-9
CASSVGGYGETQYF TGTGCCAGCAGCGTAGGAGGGTACGGAGAGACCCAGTACTTC - - TRBJ2-5 14 TRBV9
CASSYGLAGVKGLSNEQFF TGTGCCAGCAGTTACGGGCTAGCGGGAGTAAAGGGACTTAGCAATGAGCAGTTCTTC TRBD2 - TRBJ2-1 19 TRBV6-5
CASSRGEGFSYNEQFF TGTGCCAGCAGCCGCGGGGAGGGCTTCTCCTACAATGAGCAGTTCTTC TRBD2 - TRBJ2-1 16 TRBV7-9
CASSLEGWANNEQFF TGTGCCAGCAGCTTGGAGGGCTGGGCCAACAATGAGCAGTTCTTC - few TRBJ2-1 15 TRBV5-4
CSVEELAGTEQFF TGCAGCGTTGAAGAGCTAGCGGGAACTGAGCAGTTCTTC TRBD2 many TRBJ2-1 13 TRBV29-1
CSATPGTRVETQYF TGCAGTGCCACTCCCGGGACTAGAGTCGAGACCCAGTACTTC TRBD2 - TRBJ2-5 14 TRBV20-1
CASWGSTGGYEQYF TGTGCCAGCTGGGGGTCGACAGGGGGTTACGAGCAGTACTTC TRBD1 - TRBJ2-7 14 TRBV12-3/TRBV12-4
CASSLGAGDATGELFF TGCGCCAGCAGCTTGGGAGCGGGAGATGCCACCGGGGAGCTGTTTTTT TRBD2 few TRBJ2-2 16 TRBV5-1
CSVELAAPWNEQFF TGCAGCGTCGAACTAGCCGCCCCTTGGAATGAGCAGTTCTTC - - TRBJ2-1 14 TRBV29-1
CASSLAGGYHNEQFF TGTGCCAGCAGCTTAGCGGGAGGGTACCACAATGAGCAGTTCTTC TRBD2 few TRBJ2-1 15 TRBV7-8
CASSRQGGSYTF TGTGCCAGCAGTCGACAGGGCGGTAGCTACACCTTC TRBD1 - TRBJ1-2 12 TRBV6-5
CASSFTPRLAVDTDTQYF TGTGCCAGCAGTTTCACCCCGAGACTAGCGGTGGACACAGATACGCAGTATTTT TRBD2 few TRBJ2-3 18 TRBV28
CASGHLGTIYNEQFF TGTGCCAGCGGGCATTTGGGGACAATTTACAATGAGCAGTTCTTC - - TRBJ2-1 15 TRBV12-3/TRBV12-4